The following is a T cell receptor (beta chain) sequence with its context. Its antigen remains unidentified. Germline CDR1 and CDR2: MNHEY and SVGAGI. Trimming cost V 7 bases and J 8 bases, with 18 bases left between them. The CDR3 covers 14 residues. This specimen comes from a study of beta chain features in type 1 diabetes. Study results and limitations: Sequencing of cDNA might inflate the share of cells that strongly express TCR. Shorter TCRB CDR3s, moderately but significantly so, were found in Type 1 diabetes patients in all four CD4+ subsets.

Isolated RNA was reverse transcribed in full, so expressed TCRB transcripts were sequenced. The method was immunoSEQ multiplex PCR; TCRdb's version includes in-frame clones alone and lacks a portion of them. The sample holds about 280,000 clones, around 16% seen once. This chain connects TRBV6-5 to TRBJ2-1, with D perhaps matching TRBD1 (7 bases). Input material: naive CD4+ T cells from blood. This TCR came from a man aged 18 to 30 with type 1 diabetes. In DNA, the CDR3 is TGTGCCAGCACCAGGGGGGTCACGAGCGATGAGCAGTTCTTC. Its protein is CASTRGVTSDEQFF.